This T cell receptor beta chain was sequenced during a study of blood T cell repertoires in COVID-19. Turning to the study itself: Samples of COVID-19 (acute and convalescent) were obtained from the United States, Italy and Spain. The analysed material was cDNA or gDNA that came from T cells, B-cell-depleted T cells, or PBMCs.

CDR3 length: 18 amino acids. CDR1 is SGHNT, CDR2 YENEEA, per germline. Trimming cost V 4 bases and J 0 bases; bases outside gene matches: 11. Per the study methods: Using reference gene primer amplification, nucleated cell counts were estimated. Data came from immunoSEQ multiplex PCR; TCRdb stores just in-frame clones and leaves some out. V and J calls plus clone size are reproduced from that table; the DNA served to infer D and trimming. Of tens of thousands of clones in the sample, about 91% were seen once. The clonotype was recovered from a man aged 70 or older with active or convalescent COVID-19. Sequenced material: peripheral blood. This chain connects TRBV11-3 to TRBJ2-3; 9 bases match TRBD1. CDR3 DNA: TGTGCCAGCAGCTCTACTACTCCGGGACAGGGAAGCACAGATACGCAGTATTTT. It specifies CASSSTTPGQGSTDTQYF.